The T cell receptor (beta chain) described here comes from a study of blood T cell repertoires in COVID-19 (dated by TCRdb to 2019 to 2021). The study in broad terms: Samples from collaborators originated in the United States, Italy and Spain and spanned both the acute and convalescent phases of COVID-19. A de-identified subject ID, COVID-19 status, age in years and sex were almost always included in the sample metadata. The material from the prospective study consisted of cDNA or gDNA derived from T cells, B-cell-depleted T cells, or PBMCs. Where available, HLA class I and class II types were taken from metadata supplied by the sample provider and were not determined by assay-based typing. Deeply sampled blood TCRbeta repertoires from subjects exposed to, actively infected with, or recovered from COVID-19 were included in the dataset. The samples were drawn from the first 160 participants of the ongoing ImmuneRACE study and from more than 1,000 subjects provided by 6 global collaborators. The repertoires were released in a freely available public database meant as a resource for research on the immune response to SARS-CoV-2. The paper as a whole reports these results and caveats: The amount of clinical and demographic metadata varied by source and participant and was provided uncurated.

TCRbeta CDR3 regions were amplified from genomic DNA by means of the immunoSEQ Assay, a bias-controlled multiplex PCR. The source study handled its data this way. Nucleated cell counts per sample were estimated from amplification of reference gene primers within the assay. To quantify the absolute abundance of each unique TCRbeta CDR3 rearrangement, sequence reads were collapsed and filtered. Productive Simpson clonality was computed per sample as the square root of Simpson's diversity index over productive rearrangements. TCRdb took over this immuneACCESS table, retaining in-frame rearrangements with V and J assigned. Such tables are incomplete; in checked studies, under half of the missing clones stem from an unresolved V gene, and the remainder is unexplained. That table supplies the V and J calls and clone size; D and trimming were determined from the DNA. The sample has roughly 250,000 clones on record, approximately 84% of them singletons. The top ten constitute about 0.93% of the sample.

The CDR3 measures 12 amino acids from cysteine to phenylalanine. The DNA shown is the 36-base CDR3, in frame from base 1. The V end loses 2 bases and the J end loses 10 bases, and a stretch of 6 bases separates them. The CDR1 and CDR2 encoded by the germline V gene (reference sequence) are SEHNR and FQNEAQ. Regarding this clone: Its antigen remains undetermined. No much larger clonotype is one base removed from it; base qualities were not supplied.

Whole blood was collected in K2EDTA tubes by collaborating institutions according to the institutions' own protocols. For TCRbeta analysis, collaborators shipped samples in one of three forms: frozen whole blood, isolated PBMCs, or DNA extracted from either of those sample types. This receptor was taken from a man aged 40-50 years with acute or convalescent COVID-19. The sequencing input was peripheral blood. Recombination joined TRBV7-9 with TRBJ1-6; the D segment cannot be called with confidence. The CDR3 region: CASSLLGSPLHF. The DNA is TGTGCCAGCAGCTTATTGGGCTCACCCCTCCACTTT.